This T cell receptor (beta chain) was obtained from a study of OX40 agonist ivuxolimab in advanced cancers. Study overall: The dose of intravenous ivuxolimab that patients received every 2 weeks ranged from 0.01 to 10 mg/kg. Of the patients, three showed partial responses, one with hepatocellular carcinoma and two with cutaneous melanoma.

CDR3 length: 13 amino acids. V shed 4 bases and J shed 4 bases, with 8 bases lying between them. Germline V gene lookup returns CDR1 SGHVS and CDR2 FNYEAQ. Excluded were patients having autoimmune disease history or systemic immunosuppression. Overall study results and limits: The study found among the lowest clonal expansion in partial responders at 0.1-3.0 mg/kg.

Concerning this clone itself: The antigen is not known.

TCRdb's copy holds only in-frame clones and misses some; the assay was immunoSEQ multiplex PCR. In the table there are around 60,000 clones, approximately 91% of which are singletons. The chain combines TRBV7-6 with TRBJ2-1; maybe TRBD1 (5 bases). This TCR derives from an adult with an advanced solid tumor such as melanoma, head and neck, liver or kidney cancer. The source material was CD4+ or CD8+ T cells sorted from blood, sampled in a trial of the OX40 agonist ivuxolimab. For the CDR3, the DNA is TGTGCCAGCAGCTCGACAGCTTACAATGAGCAGTTCTTC. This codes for CASSSTAYNEQFF. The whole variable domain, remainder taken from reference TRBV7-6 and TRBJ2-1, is GAGVSQSPRYKVTKRGQDVALRCDPISGHVSLYWYRQALGQGPEFLTYFNYEAQQDKSGLPNDRFSAERPEGSISTLTIQRTEQRDSAMYRCASSSTAYNEQFFGPGTRLTVL.